Detailed here is one T cell receptor beta chain. Its specificity is not known. This sample was taken from a study of T cell responses to AZD1222 COVID-19 vaccine. Study-level background: Investigators merged groups given second doses at roughly 4 or roughly 12 weeks.

Findings of the study overall: Donors in the cohort were predominantly white British and more often female, and clonal diversity was possibly underestimated. Increases in Spike-specific TCR breadth and depth were seen after two AZD1222 doses. Repertoire samples came only from after the peak T cell response.

Method: immunoSEQ multiplex PCR; TCRdb's copy keeps in-frame clones and lacks some. Of over 120,000 clones in the sample, 85% to 95% were seen once. This sequence was found in an adult in good health. The material was peripheral blood, obtained on day 0 of AZD1222 vaccination.

The CDR3 coding sequence is TGTGCCTGGAGTGTACAGCCTTTTAACACTGAAGCTTTCTTT. It yields the protein CAWSVQPFNTEAFF. The chain is built from TRBV30 and TRBJ1-1; D remains unclear. Germline V CDR1 and CDR2: GTSNPN, SVGIG (reference sequence). V gave up 0 bases and J gave up 2 bases, with 10 bases separating them. The CDR3 spans 14 residues. The entire variable domain, with the rest obtained from reference TRBV30 and TRBJ1-1, is as follows: SQTIHQWPATLVQPVGSPLSLECTVEGTSNPNLYWYRQAAGRGLQLLFYSVGIGQISSEVPQNLSASRPQDRQFILSSKKLLLSDSGFYLCAWSVQPFNTEAFFGQGTRLTVV.